This TCR beta chain was obtained from a study of cytomegalovirus exposure and HLA in healthy donors. At the level of the study: A subsequent analysis stated that the roughly 130 validation repertoires were run on the same platform as the roughly 670 first-cohort repertoires. Notes on the study in general: Cytomegalovirus association was assigned to about 150 TCR beta chains.

TCRdb's table, derived via immunoSEQ multiplex PCR, lists solely in-frame clones and lacks some. The table lists about 220,000 clones, around nine tenths of them singletons. CDR1 is SGHRS and CDR2 is YFSETQ in the germline V gene. V shed 0 bases and J 4 bases; nucleotides not matched to a gene: 9. The CDR3 runs to 17 residues. Comments on this clone: No antigen is known for it.

Sequenced input: PBMCs. This TCR was sampled from a woman between 18 and 30 years old in good health and CMV-seronegative. The chain recombines TRBV5-1 with TRBJ2-2; 7 positions agree with TRBD1. The CDR3 sequence is CASSLAIRQGGTGELFF. CDR3 bases: TGCGCCAGCAGCTTGGCCATTCGACAGGGTGGCACCGGGGAGCTGTTTTTT. Based on the CDR3 plus reference TRBV5-1 and TRBJ2-2, the full variable domain is KAGVTQTPRYLIKTRGQQVTLSCSPISGHRSVSWYQQTPGQGLQFLFEYFSETQRNKGNFPGRFSGRQFSNSRSEMNVSTLELGDSALYLCASSLAIRQGGTGELFFGEGSRLTVL.